These 5 T cell receptor beta chains originate from one sample sequenced in a study of blood T cell repertoires in COVID-19. Clones were read by immunoSEQ multiplex PCR, and TCRdb kept only the in-frame ones, dropping some. The table shows 250,000 to 350,000 clones, with roughly 87% occurring only once. The sequenced sample consisted of peripheral blood. Receptors were obtained from a man aged 18 to 35 with active or convalescent COVID-19.

This chain joins TRBV18 and TRBJ2-7; possible D gene TRBD2, 5 bases. The CDR3 extends over 12 amino acids. CDR1 is KGHSH, CDR2 LQKENI, per germline. V was trimmed by 3 bases and J by 7 bases, leaving 10 bases between them. The CDR3 here is CASSPSTGEQYF. The CDR3 nucleotides are TGTGCCAGCTCACCTTCCACGGGAGAGCAGTACTTC.

The table lists this clone with a count of one. CDR3 amino acids: CASSWTGGDGYTF. DNA of the CDR3: TGCGCCAGCAGCTGGACAGGGGGAGATGGCTACACCTTC. This chain links TRBV5-1 with TRBJ1-2; 10 positions match TRBD1. In germline, CDR1 is SGHRS, CDR2 YFSETQ. Trimming removed 3 bases from V and 6 bases from J; junction bases left unmatched: 2. CDR3 length: 13 amino acids.

This rearrangement joins TRBV10-1 to TRBJ2-1, with TRBD2 matching 10 bases. The CDR3 runs to 20 residues. V gave up 2 bases and J gave up 6 bases; unmatched junction bases: 19. CDR1 is WNHNN and CDR2 is SYGVQD in the germline V gene (reference sequence). The CDR3 here is CASSELTRGWTSGPRNEQFF. The CDR3 DNA follows: TGCGCCAGCAGTGAGCTTACGAGGGGCTGGACTAGCGGCCCTCGCAATGAGCAGTTCTTC.

The chain has TRBV7-9 and TRBJ1-6; D might be TRBD1 (5 bases). The CDR3 covers 17 residues. Deletions cut 2 bases from V and 9 bases from J, with 20 bases between. From germline, CDR1 is SEHNR and CDR2 FQNEAQ (reference sequence). The CDR3 nucleotides are TGTGCCAGCAGCTTATTCTGGTCTCAGGGAAGAAGTTCACCCCTCCACTTT. Its translation is CASSLFWSQGRSSPLHF.

V gene TRBV3-1 (or the pseudogene TRBV3-2) combines with J gene TRBJ2-3; 11 bases line up with TRBD1. The germline gives CDR1 LGHDT, CDR2 YNNKEL (reference sequence). This CDR3 is built from 18 residues. The V gene end was trimmed by 4 bases and the J gene end by 5 bases; junction bases not matched to a gene: 14. The CDR3 loop reads CASSRVIGTGGNIDTQYF. CDR3 in DNA: TGTGCCAGCAGCCGAGTTATTGGGACAGGGGGTAATATAGATACGCAGTATTTT.